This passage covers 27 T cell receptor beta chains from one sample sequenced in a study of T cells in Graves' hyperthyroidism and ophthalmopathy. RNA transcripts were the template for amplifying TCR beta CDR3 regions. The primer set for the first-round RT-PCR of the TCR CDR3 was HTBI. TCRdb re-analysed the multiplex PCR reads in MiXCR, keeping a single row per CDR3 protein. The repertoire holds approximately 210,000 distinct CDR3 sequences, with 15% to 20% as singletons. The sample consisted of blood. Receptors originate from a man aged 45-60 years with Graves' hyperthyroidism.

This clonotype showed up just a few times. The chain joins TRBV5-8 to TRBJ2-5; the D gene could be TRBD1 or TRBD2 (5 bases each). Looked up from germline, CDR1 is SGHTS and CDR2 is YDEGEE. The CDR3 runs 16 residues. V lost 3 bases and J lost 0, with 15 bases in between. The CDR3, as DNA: TGTGCCAGCAGCTCGGGGCTCGACCCGTACCAAGAGACCCAGTACTTC. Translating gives CASSSGLDPYQETQYF.

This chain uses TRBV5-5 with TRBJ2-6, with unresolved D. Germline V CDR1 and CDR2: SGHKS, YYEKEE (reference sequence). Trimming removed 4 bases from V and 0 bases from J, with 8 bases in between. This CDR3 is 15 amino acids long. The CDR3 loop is CASSPGFSGANVLTF. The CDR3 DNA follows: TGTGCCAGCAGCCCAGGTTTCTCTGGGGCCAACGTCCTGACTTTC. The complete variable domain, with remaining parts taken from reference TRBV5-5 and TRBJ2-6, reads DAGVTQSPTHLIKTRGQQVTLRCSPISGHKSVSWYQQVLGQGPQFIFQYYEKEERGRGNFPDRFSARQFPNYSSELNVNALLLGDSALYLCASSPGFSGANVLTFGAGSRLTVL.

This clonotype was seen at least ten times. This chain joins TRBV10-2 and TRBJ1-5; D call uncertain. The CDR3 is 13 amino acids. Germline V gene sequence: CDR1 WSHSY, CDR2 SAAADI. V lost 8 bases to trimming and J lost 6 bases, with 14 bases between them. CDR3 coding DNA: TGCGCCAGCCGGGGTCGTTTGGGTCAGCCCCAGCATTTT. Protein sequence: CASRGRLGQPQHF.

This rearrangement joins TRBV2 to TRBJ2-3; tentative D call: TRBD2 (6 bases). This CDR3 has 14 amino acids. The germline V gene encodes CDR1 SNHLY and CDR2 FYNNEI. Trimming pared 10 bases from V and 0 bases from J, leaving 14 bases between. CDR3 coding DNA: TGTGCCACGACCCGGGACTTTAGCACAGATACGCAGTATTTT. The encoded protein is CATTRDFSTDTQYF.

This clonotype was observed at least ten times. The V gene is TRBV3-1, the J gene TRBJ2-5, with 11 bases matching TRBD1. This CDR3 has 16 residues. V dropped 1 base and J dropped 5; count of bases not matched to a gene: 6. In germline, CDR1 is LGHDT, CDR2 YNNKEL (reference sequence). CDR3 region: CASSQALGQGVETQYF. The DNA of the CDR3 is TGTGCCAGCAGCCAAGCATTGGGACAGGGGGTTGAGACCCAGTACTTC.

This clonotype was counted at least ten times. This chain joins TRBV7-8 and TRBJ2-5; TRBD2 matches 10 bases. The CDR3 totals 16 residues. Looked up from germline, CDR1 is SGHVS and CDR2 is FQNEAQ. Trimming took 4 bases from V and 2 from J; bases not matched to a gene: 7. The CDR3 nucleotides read TGTGCCAGCAGCTCCAGCGGGAGGGCCCCTCAAGAGACCCAGTACTTC. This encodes CASSSSGRAPQETQYF.

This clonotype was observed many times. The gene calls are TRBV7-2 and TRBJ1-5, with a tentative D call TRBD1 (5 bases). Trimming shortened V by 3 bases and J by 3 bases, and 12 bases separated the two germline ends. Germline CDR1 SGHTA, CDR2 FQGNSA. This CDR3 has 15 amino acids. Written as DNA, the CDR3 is TGTGCCAGCAGCTTTACCGGGACGGCCAATCAGCCCCAGCATTTT. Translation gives CASSFTGTANQPQHF.

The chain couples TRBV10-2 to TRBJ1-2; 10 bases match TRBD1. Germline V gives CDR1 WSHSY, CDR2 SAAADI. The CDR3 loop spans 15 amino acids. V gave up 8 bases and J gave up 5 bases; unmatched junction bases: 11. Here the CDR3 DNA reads TGCGCCAGCCTTGAACCGGGACAGGGGCGGTATGGCTACACCTTC. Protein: CASLEPGQGRYGYTF.

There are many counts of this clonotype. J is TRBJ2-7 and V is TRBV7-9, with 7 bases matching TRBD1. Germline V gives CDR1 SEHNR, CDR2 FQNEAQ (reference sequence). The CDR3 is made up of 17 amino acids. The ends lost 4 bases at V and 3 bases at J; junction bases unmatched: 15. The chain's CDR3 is CASSSKGVGTEGYEQYF. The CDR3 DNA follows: TGTGCCAGCAGCTCCAAGGGGGTCGGGACAGAGGGCTACGAGCAGTACTTC.

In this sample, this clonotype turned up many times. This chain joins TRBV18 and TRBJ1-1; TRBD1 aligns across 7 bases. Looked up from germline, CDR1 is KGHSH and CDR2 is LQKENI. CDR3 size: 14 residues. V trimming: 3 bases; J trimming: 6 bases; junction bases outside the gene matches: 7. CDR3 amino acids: CASSPPTGLAEAFF. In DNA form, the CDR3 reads TGTGCCAGCTCACCGCCGACAGGGTTGGCTGAAGCTTTCTTT.

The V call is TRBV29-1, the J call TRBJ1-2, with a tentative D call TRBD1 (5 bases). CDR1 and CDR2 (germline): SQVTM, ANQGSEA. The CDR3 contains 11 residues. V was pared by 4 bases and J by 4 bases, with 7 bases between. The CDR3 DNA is TGCAGCGTTGTTGGGGGCTATGGCTACACCTTC. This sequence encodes CSVVGGYGYTF.

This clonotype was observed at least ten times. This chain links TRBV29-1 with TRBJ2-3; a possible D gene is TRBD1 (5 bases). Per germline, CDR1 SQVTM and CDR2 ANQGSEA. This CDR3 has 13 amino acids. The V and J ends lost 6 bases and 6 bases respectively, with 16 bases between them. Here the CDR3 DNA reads TGCAGCGTGGTAGCCCCTGGGGCGGATACGCAGTATTTT. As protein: CSVVAPGADTQYF.

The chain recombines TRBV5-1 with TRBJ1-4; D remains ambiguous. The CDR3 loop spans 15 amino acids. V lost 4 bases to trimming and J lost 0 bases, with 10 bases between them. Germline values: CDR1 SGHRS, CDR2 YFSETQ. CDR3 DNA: TGCGCCAGCAGCACGGGTTGGACAACTAATGAAAAACTGTTTTTT. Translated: CASSTGWTTNEKLFF.

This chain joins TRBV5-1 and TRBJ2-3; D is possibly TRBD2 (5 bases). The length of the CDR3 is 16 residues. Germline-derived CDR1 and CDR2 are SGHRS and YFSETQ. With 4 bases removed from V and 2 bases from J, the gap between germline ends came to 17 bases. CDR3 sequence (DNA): TGCGCCAGCAGCGCCGGGGTCGGCCAAAACACAGATACGCAGTATTTT. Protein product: CASSAGVGQNTDTQYF.

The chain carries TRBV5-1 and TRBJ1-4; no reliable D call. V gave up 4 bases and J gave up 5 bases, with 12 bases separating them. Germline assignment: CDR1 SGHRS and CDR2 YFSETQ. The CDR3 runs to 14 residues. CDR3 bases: TGCGCCAGCAGCGTCGAGGCGGACAATGAAAAACTGTTTTTT. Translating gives CASSVEADNEKLFF.

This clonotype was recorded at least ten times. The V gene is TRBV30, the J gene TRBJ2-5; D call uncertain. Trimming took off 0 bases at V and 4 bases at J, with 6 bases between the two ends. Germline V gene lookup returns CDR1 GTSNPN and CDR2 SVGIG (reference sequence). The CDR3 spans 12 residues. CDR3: CAWSVFRETQYF. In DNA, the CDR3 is TGTGCCTGGAGTGTGTTCAGAGAGACCCAGTACTTC.

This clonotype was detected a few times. The CDR3 DNA reads TGTGCCAGCAGCTTAGTGGGACGACCTTACTACGAGCAGTACTTC. It codes for CASSLVGRPYYEQYF. The chain uses TRBV7-9 and TRBJ2-7; either TRBD1 or TRBD2 may supply D (5 bases each). Trimming stripped 1 base from V and 3 bases from J, with 13 bases between. The CDR3 loop spans 15 amino acids. Germline V gene lookup returns CDR1 SEHNR and CDR2 FQNEAQ (reference sequence). The full variable domain, with the rest looked up from reference TRBV7-9 and TRBJ2-7, is DTGVSQNPRHKITKRGQNVTFRCDPISEHNRLYWYRQTLGQGPEFLTYFQNEAQLEKSRLLSDRFSAERPKGSFSTLEIQRTEQGDSAMYLCASSLVGRPYYEQYFGPGTRLTVT.

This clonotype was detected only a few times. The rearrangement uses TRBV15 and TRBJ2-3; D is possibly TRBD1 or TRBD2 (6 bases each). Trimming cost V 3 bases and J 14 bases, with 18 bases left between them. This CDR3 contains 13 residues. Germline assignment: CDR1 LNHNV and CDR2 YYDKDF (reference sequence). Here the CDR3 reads CATSSVGAAGLYF. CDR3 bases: TGTGCCACCAGCAGCGTGGGGGCGGCGGGGCTGTATTTT.

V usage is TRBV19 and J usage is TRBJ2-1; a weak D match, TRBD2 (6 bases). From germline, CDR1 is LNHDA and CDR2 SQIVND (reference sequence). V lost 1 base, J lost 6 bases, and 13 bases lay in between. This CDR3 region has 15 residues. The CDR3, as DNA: TGTGCCAGTAGTATAGTGGCGGGAAGAGGCAATGAGCAGTTCTTC. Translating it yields CASSIVAGRGNEQFF.

CDR3 amino acids: CASRAGALYEQYF. For the CDR3, the DNA is TGTGCCAGCCGCGCGGGCGCCCTCTACGAGCAGTACTTC. The rearrangement uses TRBV6-2 or TRBV6-3 and TRBJ2-7, with a possible D match to TRBD2 (5 bases). Trimming pared 8 bases from V and 3 bases from J, leaving 14 bases between. Germline lookup yields CDR1 MNHEY and CDR2 SVGEGT. There are 13 residues in the CDR3.

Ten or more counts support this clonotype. The CDR3 DNA is TGTGCCAGCAGCTCGCAGGGTTACGAGCAGTACTTC. It specifies CASSSQGYEQYF. The V and J genes are TRBV7-2 and TRBJ2-7; weak D call: TRBD1 (5 bases). CDR1 SGHTA and CDR2 FQGNSA come from the germline V gene. V was clipped by 4 bases and J by 4 bases, with 8 bases between them. The CDR3 spans 12 residues.

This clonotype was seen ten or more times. The CDR3 is CSARDILAGADTQYF. DNA of the CDR3: TGCAGTGCTAGAGATATATTAGCGGGAGCAGATACGCAGTATTTT. The rearrangement links TRBV20-1 to TRBJ2-3; the match to TRBD2 covers 9 bases. V shed 0 bases and J 4 bases; nucleotides not matched to a gene: 5. Germline V gene lookup returns CDR1 DFQATT and CDR2 SNEGSKA (reference sequence). This CDR3 is 15 amino acids long.

The CDR3 here is CASSLSYGGELFF. The CDR3 coding sequence is TGTGCCAGCAGTTTATCGTACGGCGGGGAGCTGTTTTTT. The chain has TRBV27 and TRBJ2-2; D is uncertain. The CDR3 spans 13 residues. CDR1 and CDR2 from the germline V gene are MNHEY and SMNVEV (reference sequence). Trimming shortened V by 0 bases and J by 7 bases, and 6 bases separated the two germline ends.

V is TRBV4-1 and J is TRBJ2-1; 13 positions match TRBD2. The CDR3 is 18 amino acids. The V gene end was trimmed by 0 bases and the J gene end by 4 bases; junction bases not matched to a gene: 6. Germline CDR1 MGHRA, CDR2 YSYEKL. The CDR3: CASSQDFRTSGSYNEQFF. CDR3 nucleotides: TGCGCCAGCAGCCAAGATTTCCGGACTAGCGGGAGTTACAATGAGCAGTTCTTC.

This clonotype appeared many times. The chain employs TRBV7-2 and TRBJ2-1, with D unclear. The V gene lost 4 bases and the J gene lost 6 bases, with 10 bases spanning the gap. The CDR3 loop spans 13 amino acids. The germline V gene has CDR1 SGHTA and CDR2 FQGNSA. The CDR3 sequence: CASSWKTGNEQFF. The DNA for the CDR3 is TGTGCCAGCAGCTGGAAGACTGGCAATGAGCAGTTCTTC. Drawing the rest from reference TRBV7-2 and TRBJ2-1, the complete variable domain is GAGVSQSPSNKVTEKGKDVELRCDPISGHTALYWYRQSLGQGLEFLIYFQGNSAPDKSGLPSDRFSAERTGGSVSTLTIQRTQQEDSAVYLCASSWKTGNEQFFGPGTRLTVL.

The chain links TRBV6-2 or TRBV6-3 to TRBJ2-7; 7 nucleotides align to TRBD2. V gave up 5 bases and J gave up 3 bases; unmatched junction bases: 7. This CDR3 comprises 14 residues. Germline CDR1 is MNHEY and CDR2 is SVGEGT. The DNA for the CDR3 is TGTGCCAGCAGTGATAGACTAGCCGGCTACGAGCAGTACTTC. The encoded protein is CASSDRLAGYEQYF.

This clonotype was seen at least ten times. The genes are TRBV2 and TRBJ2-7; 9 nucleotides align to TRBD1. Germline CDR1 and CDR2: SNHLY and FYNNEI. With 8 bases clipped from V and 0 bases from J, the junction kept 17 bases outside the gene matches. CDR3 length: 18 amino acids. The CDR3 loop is CASGAGQGLVGSSYEQYF. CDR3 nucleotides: TGTGCCAGCGGTGCGGGACAGGGACTCGTCGGGAGCTCCTACGAGCAGTACTTC.